A selection of T cell receptor beta chains follows, all from one sample in a study of blood T cell repertoires in COVID-19. The method was immunoSEQ multiplex PCR; TCRdb's version includes in-frame clones alone and lacks a portion of them. This table has more than 250,000 clones, 87% appearing once. Sequencing was performed on PBMCs or T cells enriched from blood (not recorded which). The receptor source for this set is a woman younger than 45 who had recovered from COVID-19. The CDR3 runs from the conserved cysteine through the conserved F or W. D genes are given only for firm matches. The size entry is marked missing in some rows and otherwise reads once, few, many or a size class.

v_call,d_call,j_call,cdr3_length,clone_size,cdr3_aa,cdr3_nt
TRBV9,TRBD1,TRBJ1-2,15,few,CASSVEGQGAGGYTF,TGTGCCAGCAGCGTAGAAGGACAGGGGGCGGGTGGCTACACCTTC
TRBV30,-,TRBJ1-1,13,-,CAWEEAENTEAFF,TGTGCCTGGGAGGAGGCAGAGAACACTGAAGCTTTCTTT
TRBV19,-,TRBJ1-1,14,-,CASRRDFGGTEAFF,TGTGCCAGTAGACGGGACTTCGGGGGGACTGAAGCTTTCTTT
TRBV5-1,TRBD1,TRBJ1-1,13,-,CASSQQGGTEAFF,TGCGCCAGCAGCCAACAGGGGGGCACTGAAGCTTTCTTT
TRBV7-9,-,TRBJ1-6,15,once,CASSGVGVLNSPLHF,TGTGCCAGCAGCGGAGTCGGGGTATTAAATTCACCCCTCCACTTT
TRBV4-2,-,TRBJ1-5,15,-,CASSQENRVGQPQHF,TGTGCCAGCAGCCAAGAAAACAGGGTGGGACAGCCCCAGCATTTT
TRBV25-1,TRBD1,TRBJ1-2,14,-,CASSEWDRANGYTF,TGTGCCAGCAGTGAATGGGACAGGGCAAATGGCTACACCTTC
TRBV14,-,TRBJ1-6,11,-,CASSHGSPLHF,TGTGCCAGCAGCCACGGTTCACCCCTCCACTTT
TRBV6-2/TRBV6-3,TRBD2,TRBJ2-7,16,-,CASSSTGRAGDYEQYF,TGTGCCAGCAGTTCCACCGGGAGAGCGGGGGATTACGAGCAGTACTTC
TRBV6-5,-,TRBJ1-6,16,-,CASSYSVPGYNSPLHF,TGTGCCAGCAGTTACTCGGTGCCAGGTTATAATTCACCCCTCCACTTT
TRBV11-3,TRBD2,TRBJ2-3,16,-,CASSLVSGGAGDTQYF,TGTGCCAGCAGCTTAGTTAGCGGGGGGGCCGGGGATACGCAGTATTTT
TRBV18,-,TRBJ1-6,14,-,CASSPLADNSPLHF,TGTGCCAGCTCACCATTGGCAGATAATTCACCCCTCCACTTT
TRBV5-5,-,TRBJ1-2,13,few,CASSRRGNYGYTF,TGTGCCAGCAGCCGCCGGGGAAACTATGGCTACACCTTC
TRBV5-1,-,TRBJ1-1,13,-,CASPRNRNTEAFF,TGCGCCAGCCCACGGAACAGGAACACTGAAGCTTTCTTT
TRBV19,-,TRBJ1-5,14,-,CASSISSGYQPQHF,TGTGCCAGTAGTATATCGTCAGGGTACCAGCCCCAGCATTTT
TRBV5-1,-,TRBJ1-1,13,-,CASTGVQNTEAFF,TGCGCCAGCACAGGGGTCCAGAACACTGAAGCTTTCTTT
TRBV5-1,-,TRBJ1-6,18,-,CASSPGGTLSSYNSPLHF,TGCGCCAGCAGCCCGGGAGGGACCCTGAGCTCCTATAATTCACCCCTCCACTTT
TRBV19,-,TRBJ1-2,15,-,CASRNPGRTNYGYTF,TGTGCCAGTAGAAACCCGGGAAGGACCAACTATGGCTACACCTTC
TRBV20-1,TRBD1,TRBJ1-2,14,few,CSASGQGAIYGYTF,TGCAGTGCTAGTGGCCAGGGGGCCATCTATGGCTACACCTTC
TRBV7-6,TRBD2,TRBJ2-1,16,-,CASSPSSLAGAGEQFF,TGTGCCAGCAGCCCCAGTTCCCTAGCGGGGGCAGGGGAGCAGTTCTTC
TRBV5-1,TRBD1,TRBJ2-5,13,-,CASSHGQAETQYF,TGCGCCAGCAGCCACGGACAGGCGGAGACCCAGTACTTC
TRBV7-9,-,TRBJ1-3,16,-,CASSLTTERVGNTIYF,TGTGCCAGCAGCCTAACGACCGAACGGGTTGGAAACACCATATATTTT
TRBV7-2,-,TRBJ2-3,12,once,CASSDKRDTQYF,TGTGCCAGCAGCGACAAGCGGGATACGCAGTATTTT
TRBV28,TRBD2,TRBJ2-1,16,-,CASSTPGGGHYNEQFF,TGTGCCAGCAGTACCCCCGGGGGAGGGCACTACAATGAGCAGTTCTTC
TRBV6-5,-,TRBJ1-2,14,-,CASRQLNTNAGYTF,TGTGCCAGCAGACAGCTAAATACCAACGCTGGCTACACCTTC
TRBV6-2/TRBV6-3,-,TRBJ2-1,16,-,CASSTTGGGTYNEQFF,TGTGCCAGCAGTACCACAGGGGGGGGCACCTACAATGAGCAGTTCTTC
TRBV28,TRBD1,TRBJ1-1,11,-,CASRTGEVAFF,TGTGCCAGCAGGACAGGGGAAGTAGCTTTCTTT
TRBV7-8,TRBD1,TRBJ1-2,17,-,CASSLDGVRQGASGYTF,TGTGCCAGCAGCTTAGATGGCGTAAGGCAGGGGGCCTCCGGCTACACCTTC
TRBV6-1,TRBD2,TRBJ2-3,17,-,CASSDLAGGPLTDTQYF,TGTGCCAGCAGTGATTTGGCGGGGGGGCCTCTCACAGATACGCAGTATTTT
TRBV19,-,TRBJ1-2,14,-,CASSPSTTNYGYTF,TGTGCCAGTAGTCCCTCTACGACAAACTATGGCTACACCTTC
TRBV27,-,TRBJ1-5,13,-,CASSYAGNQPQHF,TGTGCCAGCAGTTATGCAGGGAATCAGCCCCAGCATTTT
TRBV28,-,TRBJ2-7,16,-,CASSLELGASSYEQYF,TGTGCCAGCAGTTTGGAGTTGGGGGCGTCGTCCTACGAGCAGTACTTC
TRBV9,TRBD2,TRBJ2-5,16,-,CASSAGLAGGGGAQYF,TGTGCCAGCAGCGCGGGACTAGCGGGGGGCGGAGGGGCCCAGTACTTC
TRBV2,TRBD1,TRBJ1-6,14,-,CASNPTGGGSPLHF,TGTGCCAGCAACCCGACAGGGGGCGGTTCACCCCTCCACTTT
TRBV5-1,TRBD1,TRBJ1-3,15,-,CASSPPTGSGNTIYF,TGCGCCAGCAGCCCCCCGACAGGGTCCGGAAACACCATATATTTT
TRBV29-1,TRBD1,TRBJ1-2,13,-,CSAEGQGADGYTF,TGCAGCGCTGAAGGGCAGGGGGCCGATGGCTACACCTTC
TRBV10-3,TRBD2,TRBJ2-1,15,-,CAINGLAGGQNEQFF,TGTGCCATCAACGGCCTAGCGGGGGGGCAGAATGAGCAGTTCTTC
TRBV6-2/TRBV6-3,TRBD2,TRBJ2-1,17,-,CASSTTTSGGARNEQFF,TGTGCCAGCAGTACGACGACTAGCGGGGGGGCCAGGAATGAGCAGTTCTTC
TRBV5-6,-,TRBJ1-1,13,-,CASSLVAHPEAFF,TGTGCCAGCAGCTTGGTAGCGCATCCTGAAGCTTTCTTT
TRBV15,-,TRBJ1-2,14,once,CATSRLGAVYGYTF,TGTGCCACCAGCAGATTAGGGGCGGTCTATGGCTACACCTTC
TRBV11-2,-,TRBJ1-1,15,-,CASSLIQGINTEAFF,TGTGCCAGCAGCCTAATACAGGGTATTAACACTGAAGCTTTCTTT
TRBV4-3,-,TRBJ1-5,15,-,CASSQDSGGTQPQHF,TGCGCCAGCAGCCAAGATTCGGGGGGAACGCAGCCCCAGCATTTT
TRBV3-1/TRBV3-2,TRBD2,TRBJ2-2,15,once,CASSQVGNSGGELFF,TGTGCCAGCAGCCAAGTAGGCAATAGCGGGGGGGAGCTGTTTTTT
TRBV10-3,TRBD1,TRBJ1-2,13,-,CAISQQGGLGYTF,TGTGCCATCAGCCAACAGGGGGGACTTGGCTACACCTTC
TRBV19,-,TRBJ1-6,13,-,CASSTNPNSPLHF,TGTGCCAGTAGTACAAATCCAAATTCACCCCTCCACTTT
TRBV3-1/TRBV3-2,TRBD1,TRBJ1-5,14,-,CASSPGQGNQPQHF,TGTGCCAGCAGCCCAGGACAGGGTAATCAGCCCCAGCATTTT
TRBV19,-,TRBJ1-6,18,many,CASRFLRGGKGYNSPLHF,TGTGCCAGTAGATTCCTTAGAGGAGGGAAAGGCTATAATTCACCCCTCCACTTT
TRBV25-1,TRBD2,TRBJ2-1,16,once,CASSADQRGAGDEQFF,TGTGCCAGCAGTGCAGACCAGCGGGGGGCGGGGGATGAGCAGTTCTTC
TRBV6-4,TRBD1,TRBJ1-2,13,-,CASSEDRGAGYTF,TGTGCCAGCAGTGAAGACAGGGGGGCTGGCTACACCTTC
TRBV19,TRBD1,TRBJ1-1,15,-,CASFPGQGAWTEAFF,TGTGCCAGTTTTCCGGGACAGGGGGCTTGGACTGAAGCTTTCTTT
TRBV7-9,-,TRBJ2-7,11,many,CASSTNWEQYF,TGTGCCAGCAGCACCAACTGGGAGCAGTACTTC
TRBV10-3,-,TRBJ1-2,12,-,CAIKREDYGYTF,TGTGCCATCAAAAGGGAGGACTATGGCTACACCTTC
TRBV4-1,TRBD2,TRBJ2-2,14,-,CASSEIGGAGELFF,TGCGCCAGCAGCGAAATTGGGGGGGCCGGGGAGCTGTTTTTT
TRBV5-6,-,TRBJ1-1,12,-,CASSLGGPEAFF,TGTGCCAGCAGCTTGGGTGGCCCTGAAGCTTTCTTT